What follows describes a single T cell receptor (beta chain). Which antigen it targets is not known. No qualities accompany the bases; no much larger clone lies one base away. The CDR3, cysteine through phenylalanine, is 14 amino acids long. Only CDR3 DNA is held: 42 bases, read in frame from base 1. The germline V gene specifies ENHRY as CDR1 and SYGVKD as CDR2. V is reduced by 3 bases and J by 5 bases, leaving a spacing of 10 bases between them. The meaning of the sample's time point label: pretreatment peripheral blood. A total of some 30 patients with locally advanced or metastatic urothelial carcinoma, treated at Memorial Sloan Kettering on a trial protocol, made up the cohort. Peripheral blood mononuclear cells were collected from each patient pretreatment and during treatment, giving between 1 and 8 total time points per patient. The Qiagen DNeasy Blood extraction kit was used to purify genomic DNA from total PBMCs and tumor samples. Collected pretreatment and during treatment, PBMCs were isolated and stored as previously described.

To estimate absolute template abundance from read counts, synthetic TCR analog templates were spiked into each PCR. The immunoSEQ assay used bias-controlled V and J gene primers to amplify TCRbeta CDR3 regions from genomic DNA. Sequencing of rearranged TCRbeta segments was performed at approximately 20X coverage. Processing in the source paper ran as follows. Sequencing errors were corrected by clustering, and CDR3s were annotated against IMGT so that V, D and J genes could be assigned. Downstream analyses used only productive TCRbeta rearrangements and left out out-of-frame or stop-codon sequences. To compute clonality, Shannon entropy was normalized by the log of the number of unique productive sequences and then subtracted from one. Clones differing between time points or between blood and tumor were identified using Fisher's exact test with Benjamini-Hochberg correction, with an adjusted p below 0.01 applied as the threshold. Drawn from immuneACCESS, this table holds only the in-frame rearrangements with V and J called that TCRdb kept. Clones are partly lost; checked studies trace under half to an unresolved V gene and leave the rest unexplained. That table furnishes V, J and clone size, whereas the DNA furnished D and trimming. For this sample there are about 53,000 clones; roughly nine tenths appear just once. The ten largest clones capture approximately 14% of the sample.

This sample is drawn from a study of PD-L1 blockade in urothelial cancer (dated by TCRdb to about 2017). Notes on the research overall: Therapy was started around 2014 for all patients, and atezolizumab 1,200 mg was administered intravenously every 3 weeks. Blood samples gave median yields of about 150,000 T cells and some 84,000 unique TCRs, along with a median clonality of 0.080. Pretreatment tumor samples and matched peripheral blood, collected serially before and after atezolizumab treatment, underwent TCR sequencing. Whole exome sequencing and RNA sequencing of pretreatment tumors were performed alongside TCR sequencing in the same patients. Roughly 9 patients reached durable clinical benefit, while 20 to 25 patients did not. Approximately 29 patients had pretreatment blood TCR-seq, 24 had at least one posttreatment blood collection, and 24 had tumor TCR-seq. Patients had an ECOG performance status of 0 or 1 and had received between 0 and 3 prior chemotherapy regimens. Durable clinical benefit was defined as progression-free survival longer than 6 months, and TCR features were also tested against progression-free and overall survival. About 85% of the roughly 29 patients were identified as males with urothelial cancer of bladder origin, and a prior smoking history was reported by 18 of 29 patients. The study, an exploratory multi-omic analysis, examined somatic, immune and clinical correlates of response to PD-L1 blockade with atezolizumab in urothelial cancer. Blood samples were analyzed at 3 weeks after treatment start (second dose) and at 6 weeks after treatment start.

Summary of the overall study and its limitations: Because the sample size was small (n of about 30) and many of the analyses were exploratory, the results are meant to be hypothesis-generating. A pretreatment peripheral blood TCR clonality below the median was linked to improved progression-free and overall survival. Patients with durable benefit showed greater expansion of tumor-associated TCR clones in peripheral blood 3 weeks after starting treatment (n of about 20, p = 0.022).

The receptor chain draws on TRBV10-3 and TRBJ1-4, with no D gene named confidently. The source of this sequence is an older woman with urothelial cancer. Sequences were derived from PBMCs, sampled around atezolizumab (anti-PD-L1) treatment. The CDR3 reads as follows: CAISERLTNEKLFF. The nucleotide sequence reads TGTGCCATCAGTGAACGATTGACAAATGAAAAACTGTTTTTT.